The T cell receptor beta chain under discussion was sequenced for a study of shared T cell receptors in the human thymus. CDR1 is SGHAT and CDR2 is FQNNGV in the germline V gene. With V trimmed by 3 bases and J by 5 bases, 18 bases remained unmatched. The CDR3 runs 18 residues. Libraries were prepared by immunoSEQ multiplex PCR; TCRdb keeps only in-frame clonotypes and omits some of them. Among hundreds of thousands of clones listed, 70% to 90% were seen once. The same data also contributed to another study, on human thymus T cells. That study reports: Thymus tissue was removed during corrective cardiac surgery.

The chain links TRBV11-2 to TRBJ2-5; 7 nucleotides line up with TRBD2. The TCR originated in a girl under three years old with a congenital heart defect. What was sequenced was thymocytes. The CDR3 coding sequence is TGTGCCAGCAGCTTGGGGGACCGGAGGGGAGGGCCAGGGGAGACCCAGTACTTC. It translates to CASSLGDRRGGPGETQYF.